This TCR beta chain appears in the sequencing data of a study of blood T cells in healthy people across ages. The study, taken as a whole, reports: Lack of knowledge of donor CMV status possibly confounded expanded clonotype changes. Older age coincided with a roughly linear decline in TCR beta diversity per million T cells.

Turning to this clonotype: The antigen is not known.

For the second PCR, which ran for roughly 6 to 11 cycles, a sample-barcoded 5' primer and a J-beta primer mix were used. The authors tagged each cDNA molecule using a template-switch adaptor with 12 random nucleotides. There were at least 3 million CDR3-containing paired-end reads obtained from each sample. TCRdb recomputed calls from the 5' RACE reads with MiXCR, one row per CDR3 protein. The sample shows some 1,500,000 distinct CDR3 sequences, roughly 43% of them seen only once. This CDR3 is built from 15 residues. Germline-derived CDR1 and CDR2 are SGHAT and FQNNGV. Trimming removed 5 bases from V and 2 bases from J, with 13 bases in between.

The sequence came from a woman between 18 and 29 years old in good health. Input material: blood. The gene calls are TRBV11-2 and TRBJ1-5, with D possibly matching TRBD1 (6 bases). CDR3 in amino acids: CASSATGFGNQPQHF. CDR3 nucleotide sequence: TGTGCCAGCAGCGCCACAGGGTTCGGCAATCAGCCCCAGCATTTT.